What follows are 3 T cell receptor beta chains derived from one specimen sequenced in a study of T cell changes during pregnancy in multiple sclerosis. TCRdb keeps only in-frame clones here, not all; method: immunoSEQ multiplex PCR. The repertoire holds tens of thousands of clones, with around 90% as singletons. Material: CD4+ T cells from peripheral blood mononuclear cells, obtained in the first trimester of pregnancy. The receptors come from a female donor in good health, enrolled as a control in a pregnancy study.

Note on this clone: Sequence at one end of the junction differs from germline and may be a read error. The J gene is TRBJ2-5, the V gene TRBV7-7, with 8 bases identical to TRBD1. CDR3 length: 14 residues. The germline CDR1 and CDR2 sequences are SSHAT and FNYEAQ (reference sequence). CDR3 loop: CASSRTGRLETQYF. The CDR3 bases are TGTGCTAGCAGCCGGACAGGGAGGTTGGAGACCCAGTACTTC.

J is TRBJ1-1 and V is TRBV9; D is undetermined. Looked up from germline, CDR1 is SGDLS and CDR2 is YYNGEE. This CDR3 has 14 amino acids. V was trimmed by 0 bases and J by 4 bases, leaving 10 bases between them. The CDR3 DNA reads TGTGCCAGCAGCGTAGGGCAGGAGGGCACTGAAGCTTTCTTT. Translating it yields CASSVGQEGTEAFF. The variable domain in full, with the rest retrieved from reference TRBV9 and TRBJ1-1, is DSGVTQTPKHLITATGQRVTLRCSPRSGDLSVYWYQQSLDQGLQFLIQYYNGEERAKGNILERFSAQQFPDLHSELNLSSLELGDSALYFCASSVGQEGTEAFFGQGTRLTVV.

This clone was found once. J is TRBJ2-5 and V is TRBV5-6; tentative D call: TRBD1 (6 bases). The CDR3 runs 14 residues. Germline values: CDR1 SGHDT, CDR2 YYEEEE. V lost 0 bases to trimming and J lost 5 bases, with 11 bases between them. The CDR3 coding sequence is TGTGCCAGCAGCTTGGGGGGGCGGGTTGAGACCCAGTACTTC. Protein sequence: CASSLGGRVETQYF.